This T cell receptor beta chain is drawn from a study of blood T cell repertoires in COVID-19. The CDR3 extends over 18 amino acids. The V segment lost 3 bases and the J segment 5 bases; nucleotides outside the gene matches: 16. The V gene's germline CDR1 is SGHRS and CDR2 YFSETQ. This table comes from immunoSEQ multiplex PCR, and its TCRdb copy is limited to in-frame clones, with some not included. The data show 60,000 to 70,000 clones, approximately 86% seen once. Sequencing used peripheral blood. The V call is TRBV5-1, the J call TRBJ2-3; TRBD1 agrees at 9 bases. The TCR sequence derives from a man between 35 and 55 years old with COVID-19, enrolled during active disease. CDR3 in DNA: TGCGCCAGCAGCTATACCACTACTGGGACAGGGCTGGGAGATACGCAGTATTTT. Protein product: CASSYTTTGTGLGDTQYF.